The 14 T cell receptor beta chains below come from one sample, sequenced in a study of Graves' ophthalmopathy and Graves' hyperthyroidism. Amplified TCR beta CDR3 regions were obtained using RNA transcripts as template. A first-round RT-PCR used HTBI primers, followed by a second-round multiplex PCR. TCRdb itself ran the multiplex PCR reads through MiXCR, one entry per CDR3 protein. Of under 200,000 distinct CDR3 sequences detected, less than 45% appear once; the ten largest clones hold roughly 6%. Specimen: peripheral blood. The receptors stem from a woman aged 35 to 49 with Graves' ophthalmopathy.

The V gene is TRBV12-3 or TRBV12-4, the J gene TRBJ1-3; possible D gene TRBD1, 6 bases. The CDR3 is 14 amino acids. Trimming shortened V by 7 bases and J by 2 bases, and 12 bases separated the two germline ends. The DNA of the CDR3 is TGTGCCAGCATCATTAGGGGGACTGGAAACACCATATATTTT. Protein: CASIIRGTGNTIYF.

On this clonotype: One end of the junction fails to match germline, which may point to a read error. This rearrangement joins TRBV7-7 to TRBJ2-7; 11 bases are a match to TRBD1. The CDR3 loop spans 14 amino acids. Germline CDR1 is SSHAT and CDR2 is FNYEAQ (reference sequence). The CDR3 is CASSAGQGAREQYF. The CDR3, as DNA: TGTGCTAGCAGCGCTGGACAGGGGGCGCGAGAGCAGTACTTC.

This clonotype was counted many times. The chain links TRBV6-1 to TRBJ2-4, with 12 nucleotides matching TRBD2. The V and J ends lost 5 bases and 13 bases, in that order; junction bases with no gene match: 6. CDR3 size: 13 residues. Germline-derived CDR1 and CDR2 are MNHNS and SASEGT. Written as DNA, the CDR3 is TGTGCCAGCAGTCAAAGGACTAGCGGGGTACAGTACTTC. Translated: CASSQRTSGVQYF.

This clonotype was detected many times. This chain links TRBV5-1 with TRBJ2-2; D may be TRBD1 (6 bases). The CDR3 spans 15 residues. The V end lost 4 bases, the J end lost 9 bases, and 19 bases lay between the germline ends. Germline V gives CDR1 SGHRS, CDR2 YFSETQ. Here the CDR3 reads CASSPETGSDRELFF. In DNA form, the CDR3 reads TGCGCCAGCAGCCCTGAGACAGGCTCTGACCGGGAGCTGTTTTTT.

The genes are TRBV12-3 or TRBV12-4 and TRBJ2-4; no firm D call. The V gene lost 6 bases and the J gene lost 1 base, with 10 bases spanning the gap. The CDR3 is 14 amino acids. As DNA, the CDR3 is TGTGCCAGCAGGGTTGTGGGTGCCAAAAACATTCAGTACTTC. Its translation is CASRVVGAKNIQYF.

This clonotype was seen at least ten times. The CDR3 region is CASSMGFTKNIQYF. Written as DNA, the CDR3 is TGTGCCAGTAGTATGGGTTTTACCAAAAACATTCAGTACTTC. J is TRBJ2-4 and V is TRBV19, with D unresolved. The length of the CDR3 is 14 residues. CDR1 and CDR2 (germline): LNHDA, SQIVND (reference sequence). V lost 3 bases, J lost 2 bases, and 8 bases lay in between. The full variable domain, in which reference TRBV19 and TRBJ2-4 provide the parts outside the CDR3, is DGGITQSPKYLFRKEGQNVTLSCEQNLNHDAMYWYRQDPGQGLRLIYYSQIVNDFQKGDIAEGYSVSREKKESFPLTVTSAQKNPTAFYLCASSMGFTKNIQYFGAGTRLSVL.

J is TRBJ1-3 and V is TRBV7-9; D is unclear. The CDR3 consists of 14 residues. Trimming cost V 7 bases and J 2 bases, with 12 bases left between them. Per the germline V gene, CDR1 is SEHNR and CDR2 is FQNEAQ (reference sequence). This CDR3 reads CASISDTTGNTIYF. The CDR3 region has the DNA TGTGCCAGCATCTCAGACACCACTGGAAACACCATATATTTT. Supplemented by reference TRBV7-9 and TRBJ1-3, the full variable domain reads DTGVSQNPRHKITKRGQNVTFRCDPISEHNRLYWYRQTLGQGPEFLTYFQNEAQLEKSRLLSDRFSAERPKGSFSTLEIQRTEQGDSAMYLCASISDTTGNTIYFGEGSWLTVV.

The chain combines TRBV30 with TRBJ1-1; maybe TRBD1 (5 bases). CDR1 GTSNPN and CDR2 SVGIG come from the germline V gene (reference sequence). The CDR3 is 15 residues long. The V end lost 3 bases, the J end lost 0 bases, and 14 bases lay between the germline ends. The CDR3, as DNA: TGTGCCTGGAGCCGACTGGGACTTCTGAACACTGAAGCTTTCTTT. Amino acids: CAWSRLGLLNTEAFF. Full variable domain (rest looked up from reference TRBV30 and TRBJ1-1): SQTIHQWPATLVQPVGSPLSLECTVEGTSNPNLYWYRQAAGRGLQLLFYSVGIGQISSEVPQNLSASRPQDRQFILSSKKLLLSDSGFYLCAWSRLGLLNTEAFFGQGTRLTVV.

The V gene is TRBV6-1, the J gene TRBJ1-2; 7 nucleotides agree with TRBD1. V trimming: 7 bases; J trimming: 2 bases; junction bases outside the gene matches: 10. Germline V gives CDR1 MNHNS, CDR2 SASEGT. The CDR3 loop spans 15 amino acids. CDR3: CASTPSGGTNYGYTF. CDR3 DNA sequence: TGTGCCAGCACCCCCTCAGGGGGGACAAACTATGGCTACACCTTC.

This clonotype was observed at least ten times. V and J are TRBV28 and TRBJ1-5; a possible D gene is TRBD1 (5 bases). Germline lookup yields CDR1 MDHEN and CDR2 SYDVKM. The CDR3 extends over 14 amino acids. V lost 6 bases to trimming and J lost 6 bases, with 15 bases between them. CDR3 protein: CASSHRGGTQPQHF. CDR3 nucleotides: TGTGCCAGCAGCCATAGAGGAGGGACTCAGCCCCAGCATTTT.

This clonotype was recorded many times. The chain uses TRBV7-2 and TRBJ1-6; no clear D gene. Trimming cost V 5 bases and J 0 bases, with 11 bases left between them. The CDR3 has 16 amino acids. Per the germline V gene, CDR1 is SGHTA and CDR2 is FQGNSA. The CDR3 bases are TGTGCCAGCAGCCCCTCAAGTAGCTCCTATAATTCACCCCTCCACTTT. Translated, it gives CASSPSSSSYNSPLHF.

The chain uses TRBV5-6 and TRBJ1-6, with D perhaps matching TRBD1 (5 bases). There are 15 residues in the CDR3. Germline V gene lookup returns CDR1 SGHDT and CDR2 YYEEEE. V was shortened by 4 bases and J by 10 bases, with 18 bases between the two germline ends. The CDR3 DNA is TGTGCCAGCAGCGGAGGAACAGGCGACTTCTCACCCCTCCACTTT. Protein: CASSGGTGDFSPLHF. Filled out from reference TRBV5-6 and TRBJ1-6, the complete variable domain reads DAGVTQSPTHLIKTRGQQVTLRCSPKSGHDTVSWYQQALGQGPQFIFQYYEEEERQRGNFPDRFSGHQFPNYSSELNVNALLLGDSALYLCASSGGTGDFSPLHFGNGTRLTVT.

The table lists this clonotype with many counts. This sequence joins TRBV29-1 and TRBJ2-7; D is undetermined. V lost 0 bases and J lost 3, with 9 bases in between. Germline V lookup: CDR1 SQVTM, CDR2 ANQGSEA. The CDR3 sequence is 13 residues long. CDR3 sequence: CSVEDTAYYEQYF. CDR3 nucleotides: TGCAGCGTTGAAGATACAGCGTACTACGAGCAGTACTTC.

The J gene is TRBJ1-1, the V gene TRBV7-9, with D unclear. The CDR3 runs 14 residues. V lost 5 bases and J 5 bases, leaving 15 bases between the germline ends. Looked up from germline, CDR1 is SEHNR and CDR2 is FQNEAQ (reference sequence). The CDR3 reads CASSQVAGITEAFF. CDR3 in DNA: TGTGCCAGCAGCCAAGTGGCCGGGATTACTGAAGCTTTCTTT.